What follows are 24 T cell receptor beta chains derived from one specimen sequenced in a study of blood T cell repertoires in COVID-19. Method: immunoSEQ multiplex PCR; TCRdb's copy keeps in-frame clones and lacks some. The sample records 40,000 or so clones, approximately 80% being singletons. The sample was peripheral blood. These receptors came from a man aged 60-69 years in a cohort sampled during active COVID-19.

The rearrangement uses TRBV4-3 and TRBJ1-2, with unresolved D. The ends were cut back, 0 bases at V and 5 bases at J, with 16 bases in the middle. CDR3 size: 16 residues. Per germline, CDR1 LGHNA and CDR2 YSLEER. As DNA, the CDR3 is TGCGCCAGCAGCCAAGATCTATCGAGCCGGGGATATGGCTACACCTTC. This gives the protein CASSQDLSSRGYGYTF.

The rearrangement links TRBV29-1 to TRBJ2-1; 11 bases line up with TRBD2. This CDR3 is 17 amino acids long. CDR1 and CDR2 (germline): SQVTM, ANQGSEA. V lost 1 base, J lost 2 bases, and 7 bases stayed unmatched. The CDR3 DNA sequence: TGCAGCGTTGAAGGACTAGCGGGGAGACTACCCTACAATGAGCAGTTCTTC. Its translation is CSVEGLAGRLPYNEQFF.

The chain recombines TRBV27 with TRBJ1-4, with D perhaps matching TRBD1 (6 bases). The CDR3 covers 15 residues. The germline V gene has CDR1 MNHEY and CDR2 SMNVEV (reference sequence). V dropped 8 bases and J dropped 2 bases, with 15 bases sitting between them. CDR3 nucleotides: TGTGCCAGCCGGTTTGGGGGGGCGACTAATGAAAAACTGTTTTTT. This encodes CASRFGGATNEKLFF.

This sequence joins TRBV7-9 and TRBJ1-5; D unclear. V gave up 5 bases and J gave up 7 bases, with 18 bases separating them. The CDR3 consists of 15 residues. Germline CDR1 and CDR2: SEHNR and FQNEAQ (reference sequence). In nucleotides, the CDR3 is TGTGCCAGCAGCCCTTCGACCGTGGCAGGACAGCCCCAGCATTTT. Amino acid sequence: CASSPSTVAGQPQHF.

The chain is built from TRBV7-8 and TRBJ2-3; 15 bases are shared with TRBD2. V was pared by 5 bases and J by 6 bases, with 6 bases of the junction left unmatched. The CDR3 length is 16 residues. CDR1 and CDR2 from the germline V gene are SGHVS and FQNEAQ. The DNA for the CDR3 is TGTGCCAGCAGCCCCGGGACTAGCGGGGGGAGGGATACGCAGTATTTT. Translated: CASSPGTSGGRDTQYF.

The V call is TRBV7-2, the J call TRBJ2-2; a possible D gene is TRBD1 (5 bases). CDR1 and CDR2 (germline): SGHTA, FQGNSA. The CDR3 extends over 15 amino acids. Trimming pared 5 bases from V and 4 bases from J, leaving 14 bases between. The CDR3 spells CASSLISTGTGELFF. Written as DNA, the CDR3 is TGTGCCAGCAGCCTAATATCAACAGGCACCGGGGAGCTGTTTTTT.

This chain links TRBV4-3 with TRBJ1-2; D may be TRBD1 (6 bases). Germline-derived CDR1 and CDR2 are LGHNA and YSLEER. The V gene lost 0 bases and the J gene lost 7 bases, with 18 bases spanning the gap. This CDR3 has 16 residues. In DNA form, the CDR3 reads TGCGCCAGCAGCCAAGATGCCCGACCTACAGGGTCTGGCTACACCTTC. This encodes CASSQDARPTGSGYTF.

This clone was recorded once. V is TRBV5-1 and J is TRBJ2-7; 12 bases agree with TRBD2. The trim removed 4 bases at V and 7 bases at J, leaving 6 bases unmatched. Germline V CDR1 and CDR2: SGHRS, YFSETQ. The CDR3 is made up of 14 amino acids. The CDR3 nucleotides are TGCGCCAGCAGCCCCGGACTAGCGGGGTGGGAGCAGTACTTC. Its translation: CASSPGLAGWEQYF.

The genes are TRBV12-5 and TRBJ1-1, with D maybe TRBD1 (5 bases). Germline lookup yields CDR1 LGHNT and CDR2 FRNRAP. The CDR3 is 17 residues long. Trimming took off 5 bases at V and 4 bases at J, with 23 bases between the two ends. The CDR3 DNA is TGTGCTAGTGGTCCACCCAATTCCCAGGTGGGGGGCACTGAAGCTTTCTTT. This encodes CASGPPNSQVGGTEAFF.

This clone has only a few counts. The rearrangement links TRBV2 to TRBJ1-5, with a tentative D call TRBD1 (5 bases). Germline CDR1 and CDR2: SNHLY and FYNNEI. Trimming removed 7 bases at V and 7 bases at J, with 14 bases between. The CDR3 consists of 13 residues. The CDR3 nucleotides are TGTGCCAGCACTCGGGGGGACTTCCAGCCCCAGCATTTT. Protein product: CASTRGDFQPQHF.

V gene TRBV10-3 combines with J gene TRBJ2-7, with a tentative D call TRBD1 (5 bases). Germline V gene sequence: CDR1 ENHRY, CDR2 SYGVKD. The CDR3 runs 12 residues. The V end was cut by 6 bases, the J end by 4 bases, with 10 bases between. CDR3 in DNA: TGTGCCATCAGAATTGGGGCTTACGAGCAGTACTTC. Its translation is CAIRIGAYEQYF.

This clone occurred a few times. The chain uses TRBV6-6 and TRBJ2-3; D may be TRBD2 (5 bases). Germline lookup yields CDR1 MNHNY and CDR2 SVGAGI (reference sequence). Trimming removed 6 bases at V and 8 bases at J, with 15 bases between. The CDR3 spans 13 residues. DNA of the CDR3: TGTGCCAGCAGCCTCAACCTCCGGGGTACGCAGTATTTT. Its translation: CASSLNLRGTQYF.

V usage is TRBV7-9 and J usage is TRBJ2-1; tentative D call: TRBD1 (6 bases). The CDR3 sequence is 17 residues long. Trimming removed 5 bases from V and 7 bases from J, with 24 bases in between. Germline V CDR1 and CDR2: SEHNR, FQNEAQ (reference sequence). In DNA, the CDR3 is TGTGCCAGCAGCGCAAACCTAGGGCCCAGGGGAAGTAATGAGCAGTTCTTC. Translating it yields CASSANLGPRGSNEQFF.

This rearrangement joins TRBV20-1 to TRBJ2-7, with D possibly being TRBD2 (5 bases). Trimming took 3 bases from V and 7 from J, leaving 22 bases between them. Germline loops: CDR1 DFQATT, CDR2 SNEGSKA (reference sequence). The CDR3 runs 15 residues. The chain's CDR3 is CSASIKGALREEQYF. CDR3 DNA: TGCAGTGCTAGTATAAAGGGAGCCCTCCGTGAAGAGCAGTACTTC.

The CDR3 bases are TGTGCCAGCAGCCCCAAATTCGGGACAGTCCTGTTCTTC. Residues: CASSPKFGTVLFF. The V call is TRBV11-3, the J call TRBJ2-1; 7 bases map to TRBD1. Losses at the gene ends were 5 bases for V and 15 bases for J; bases not matched to a gene: 13. This CDR3 has 13 residues. Germline lookup yields CDR1 SGHNT and CDR2 YENEEA.

This clone was seen a handful of times. V and J are TRBV6-5 and TRBJ1-5; TRBD1 matches at 8 bases. The ends lost 4 bases at V and 5 bases at J; junction bases unmatched: 7. CDR3 length: 15 residues. Germline V gene lookup returns CDR1 MNHEY and CDR2 SVGAGI. CDR3 DNA sequence: TGTGCCAGCAGTTCCACCGGGACAGGTGATCAGCCCCAGCATTTT. It yields the protein CASSSTGTGDQPQHF.

The chain joins TRBV24-1 to TRBJ2-3; 10 bases map to TRBD1. This CDR3 comprises 17 residues. The J segment lost 6 bases and the V segment lost 2 bases, leaving 10 bases of the junction unmatched. Germline V gene lookup returns CDR1 KGHDR and CDR2 SFDVKD. The CDR3 is CATSDWGGTGETDTQYF. CDR3 DNA: TGTGCCACCAGTGATTGGGGGGGGACAGGGGAGACGGATACGCAGTATTTT.

The chain uses TRBV27 and TRBJ2-7; tentatively, D is TRBD1 (5 bases). This CDR3 has 13 residues. Trimming cost V 0 bases and J 2 bases, with 5 bases left between them. CDR1 MNHEY and CDR2 SMNVEV come from the germline V gene (reference sequence). The CDR3 DNA follows: TGTGCCAGCAGTTTATCAGGGGCCTACGAGCAGTACTTC. It codes for CASSLSGAYEQYF.

The chain joins TRBV7-2 to TRBJ1-2; D gene ambiguous. Germline V lookup: CDR1 SGHTA, CDR2 FQGNSA. Trimming cost V 1 base and J 4 bases, with 10 bases left between them. CDR3 length: 14 amino acids. The CDR3 sequence is CASSLGLGGYGYTF. In DNA, the CDR3 is TGTGCCAGCAGCTTAGGTTTGGGAGGCTATGGCTACACCTTC.

The CDR3 nucleotides read TGCAGCGGCTCAGGGGGCGCGTCCTACGAGCAGTACTTC. It specifies CSGSGGASYEQYF. The chain carries TRBV29-1 and TRBJ2-7, with 8 bases fitting TRBD1. With 7 bases clipped from V and 1 base from J, the junction kept 6 bases outside the gene matches. Germline-derived CDR1 and CDR2 are SQVTM and ANQGSEA. There are 13 residues in the CDR3.

This clone is a singleton in its sample. The rearrangement links TRBV5-1 to TRBJ1-1, with TRBD1 as a possible D gene (6 bases). CDR1 is SGHRS and CDR2 is YFSETQ in the germline V gene. Trimming removed 0 bases from V and 11 bases from J, with 23 bases in between. There are 16 residues in the CDR3. The CDR3 is CASSLVQGSDTGTAFF. Here the CDR3 DNA reads TGCGCCAGCAGCTTGGTCCAGGGGAGCGACACAGGTACGGCTTTCTTT.

The V gene is TRBV19, the J gene TRBJ1-5; D unresolved. Germline V gene sequence: CDR1 LNHDA, CDR2 SQIVND (reference sequence). Trimming shortened V by 4 bases and J by 0 bases, and 13 bases separated the two germline ends. This CDR3 is built from 16 residues. The DNA of the CDR3 is TGTGCCAGTAGTACACCCTCACCCTATAGCAATCAGCCCCAGCATTTT. It yields the protein CASSTPSPYSNQPQHF.

This clone came up once. V gene TRBV6-5 combines with J gene TRBJ2-7; 7 bases align to TRBD1. CDR1 and CDR2 from the germline V gene are MNHEY and SVGAGI. Trimming at V came to 4 bases and at J to 2 bases, leaving 5 bases not matched to a gene. The CDR3 sequence is 14 residues long. CDR3 sequence reads: CASSSGTAPYEQYF. The DNA for the CDR3 is TGTGCCAGCAGTTCCGGGACAGCTCCCTACGAGCAGTACTTC.

The chain is built from TRBV27 and TRBJ2-1; 9 nucleotides agree with TRBD2. Losses at the gene ends were 5 bases for V and 10 bases for J; bases not matched to a gene: 12. The CDR3 runs to 15 residues. Germline V CDR1 and CDR2: MNHEY, SMNVEV (reference sequence). DNA of the CDR3: TGTGCCAGCAGTCCCCAGGGGCGGGGGGGCGGCGAGCAGTTCTTC. Protein sequence: CASSPQGRGGGEQFF.